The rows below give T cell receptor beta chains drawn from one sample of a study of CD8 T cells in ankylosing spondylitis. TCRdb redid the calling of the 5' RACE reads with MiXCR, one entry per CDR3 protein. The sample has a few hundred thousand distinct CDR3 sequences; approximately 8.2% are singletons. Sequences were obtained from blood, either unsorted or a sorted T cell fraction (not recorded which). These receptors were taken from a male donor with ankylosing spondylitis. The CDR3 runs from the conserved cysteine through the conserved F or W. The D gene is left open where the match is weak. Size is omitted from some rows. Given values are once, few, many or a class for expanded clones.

CASSSGQGPAFF	TGTGCCAGCAGCTCCGGACAGGGGCCGGCTTTCTTT	TRBV7-3	TRBJ1-1	few	TRBD1
CASSLLRVTGELFF	TGCGCCAGCAGCTTGCTCAGGGTAACCGGGGAGCTGTTTTTT	TRBV5-1	TRBJ2-2	few	.
CATSRAPNQPQHF	TGTGCCACCTCTCGGGCCCCCAATCAGCCCCAGCATTTT	TRBV15	TRBJ1-5	.	.
CASIREYNEQFF	TGTGCCAGCATAAGGGAGTACAATGAGCAGTTCTTC	TRBV7-9	TRBJ2-1	.	.
CASSGPSPTSGHNEQFF	TGTGCCAGCAGCGGACCCTCCCCGACTAGCGGCCACAATGAGCAGTTCTTC	TRBV6-1	TRBJ2-1	few	TRBD2
CASSFWSADTDTQYF	TGTGCCAGCAGTTTCTGGTCGGCGGACACAGATACGCAGTATTTT	TRBV27	TRBJ2-3	few	.
CASSLWGEGNTEAFF	TGTGCCAGCAGCTTATGGGGCGAAGGGAACACTGAAGCTTTCTTT	TRBV7-8	TRBJ1-1	.	.
CASTLGTSGRWEQFF	TGTGCCAGCACCCTAGGGACTAGCGGGAGATGGGAGCAGTTCTTC	TRBV12-3/TRBV12-4	TRBJ2-1	.	TRBD2
CASRTGTGSPRHTQYF	TGTGCCAGCAGAACCGGGACAGGCAGCCCCCGTCATACGCAGTATTTT	TRBV12-3/TRBV12-4	TRBJ2-3	many	TRBD1
CASSPRVGGEYNEQFF	TGTGCCAGCAGCCCCCGAGTGGGGGGGGAGTACAATGAGCAGTTCTTC	TRBV7-9	TRBJ2-1	many	TRBD2
CASSFREDNEQFF	TGTGCCAGCAGTTTTCGGGAAGACAATGAGCAGTTCTTC	TRBV28	TRBJ2-1	.	.
CASSYLGTGTYEQYF	TGTGCCAGCAGTTACCTCGGGACAGGGACCTACGAGCAGTACTTC	TRBV6-5	TRBJ2-7	.	TRBD1
CASTRSGELFF	TGTGCCAGCACCCGGTCCGGGGAGCTGTTTTTT	TRBV18	TRBJ2-2	.	.
CASSKQGIEQFF	TGTGCCAGCAGTAAACAGGGGATTGAGCAGTTCTTC	TRBV12-3/TRBV12-4	TRBJ2-1	many	TRBD1
CASRAINEQFF	TGTGCCAGCAGGGCGATTAATGAGCAGTTCTTC	TRBV6-1	TRBJ2-1	.	.
CASSLGAGSSYGYTF	TGTGCCAGCAGCTTAGGGGCGGGAAGTTCCTATGGCTACACCTTC	TRBV7-2	TRBJ1-2	.	.
CASSLIAEGETQYF	TGCGCCAGCAGCTTGATAGCGGAGGGGGAGACCCAGTACTTC	TRBV5-1	TRBJ2-5	few	.
CASSLEASGILEQFF	TGTGCCAGCAGCTTGGAAGCTAGCGGGATACTTGAGCAGTTCTTC	TRBV5-4	TRBJ2-1	.	TRBD2
CASSSREDEQYF	TGTGCCAGCAGCTCTAGGGAGGACGAGCAGTACTTC	TRBV7-3	TRBJ2-7	few	.
CAIRSGQGNTGELFF	TGTGCCATCAGATCGGGACAGGGGAACACCGGGGAGCTGTTTTTT	TRBV10-3	TRBJ2-2	.	TRBD1
CSASASGRDQETQYF	TGCAGTGCTAGCGCTAGCGGGAGGGACCAAGAGACCCAGTACTTC	TRBV20-1	TRBJ2-5	.	TRBD2
CASSQDGREGSYEQYF	TGCGCCAGCAGCCAAGACGGGCGGGAGGGCTCCTACGAGCAGTACTTC	TRBV4-3	TRBJ2-7	many	TRBD2
CASSQRAGEGNEQFF	TGCGCCAGCAGCCAACGAGCGGGAGAAGGCAATGAGCAGTTCTTC	TRBV4-1	TRBJ2-1	few	TRBD2
CASSEFDSGNTIYF	TGTGCCAGCAGTGAATTTGACTCTGGAAACACCATATATTTT	TRBV6-1	TRBJ1-3	many	.
CASSPQGLDTQYF	TGCGCCAGCAGCCCACAGGGTCTGGATACGCAGTATTTT	TRBV5-1	TRBJ2-3	few	.
CSARTSGGSYEQYF	TGCAGCGCCAGGACTAGCGGGGGCTCCTACGAGCAGTACTTC	TRBV29-1	TRBJ2-7	many	TRBD2
CASSVTVSRFF	TGTGCCAGCAGCGTGACAGTATCGCGGTTCTTC	TRBV11-2	TRBJ2-1	.	.
CATSRGPGLADYSYEQYF	TGTGCCACCAGCAGAGGACCGGGACTAGCGGACTACTCCTACGAGCAGTACTTC	TRBV15	TRBJ2-7	many	TRBD2
CASSPARTGELFF	TGTGCCAGCAGCCCGGCTAGAACCGGGGAGCTGTTTTTT	TRBV7-2	TRBJ2-2	few	.
CASSASGTLQETQYF	TGTGCCAGCAGCGCATCCGGGACTTTACAAGAGACCCAGTACTTC	TRBV9	TRBJ2-5	many	.
CASSPRPGSYNEQFF	TGTGCCAGCTCCCCACGCCCTGGCTCCTACAATGAGCAGTTCTTC	TRBV11-3	TRBJ2-1	.	.
CASSSFGGENTEAFF	TGCGCCAGCAGCAGTTTTGGGGGCGAGAACACTGAAGCTTTCTTT	TRBV5-1	TRBJ1-1	.	.
CASSLGQPSDTQYF	TGTGCCAGCAGCTTAGGACAGCCCTCGGATACGCAGTATTTT	TRBV5-6	TRBJ2-3	.	.
CASSFGTEYEQYF	TGTGCCAGCAGCTTCGGGACAGAATACGAGCAGTACTTC	TRBV7-3	TRBJ2-7	many	TRBD1
CASSPAAAVNYEQYF	TGTGCCAGCAGCCCGGCTGCGGCAGTCAACTACGAGCAGTACTTC	TRBV7-8	TRBJ2-7	.	.
CAISYGSSYNEQFF	TGTGCCATCAGCTACGGGAGCTCCTACAATGAGCAGTTCTTC	TRBV10-3	TRBJ2-1	many	.
CASDWTRTSYEQYF	TGTGCCAGCGATTGGACACGTACTTCCTACGAGCAGTACTTC	TRBV25-1	TRBJ2-7	.	.
CASSPGLAEQNIQYF	TGTGCCAGCAGTCCCGGACTAGCGGAGCAAAACATTCAGTACTTC	TRBV27	TRBJ2-4	many	TRBD2
CASSFGEGGELFF	TGTGCCAGCAGTTTTGGGGAGGGCGGGGAGCTGTTTTTT	TRBV12-3/TRBV12-4	TRBJ2-2	many	TRBD2